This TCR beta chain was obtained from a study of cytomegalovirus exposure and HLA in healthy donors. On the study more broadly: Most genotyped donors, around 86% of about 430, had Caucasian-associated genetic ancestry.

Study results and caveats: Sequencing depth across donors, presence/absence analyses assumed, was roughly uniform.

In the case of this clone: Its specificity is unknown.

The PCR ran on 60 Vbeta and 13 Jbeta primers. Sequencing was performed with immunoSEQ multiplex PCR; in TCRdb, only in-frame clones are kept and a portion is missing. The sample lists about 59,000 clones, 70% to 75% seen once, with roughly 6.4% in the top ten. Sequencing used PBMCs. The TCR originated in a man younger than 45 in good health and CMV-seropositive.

This CDR3 is CASSYTGKAFF. The CDR3, as DNA: TGTGCCAGCAGTTACACAGGGAAGGCTTTCTTT. The chain has TRBV6-5 and TRBJ1-1; possible D gene TRBD1, 6 bases. Trimming removed 2 bases from V and 11 bases from J, with 9 bases in between. Germline V gene sequence: CDR1 MNHEY, CDR2 SVGAGI. The CDR3 sequence is 11 residues long.